What follows are 18 T cell receptor beta chains derived from one specimen sequenced in a study of blood T cell repertoires in COVID-19. Sequenced by immunoSEQ multiplex PCR; TCRdb stores in-frame clones only, minus some. This repertoire shows hundreds of thousands of clones, over 75% found once; its top ten account for over 3.5%. Sequencing input: PBMCs or T cells enriched from blood (not recorded which). All receptors derive from a man aged 25-45 years who had recovered from COVID-19.

The DNA for the CDR3 is TGTGCCTGGATCCTCCCAGGGACAGCCGGCTCTGGGGCCAACGTCCTGACTTTC. Translation gives CAWILPGTAGSGANVLTF. V usage is TRBV30 and J usage is TRBJ2-6, with TRBD1 matching 7 bases. This CDR3 region has 18 residues. CDR1 and CDR2 (germline): GTSNPN, SVGIG (reference sequence). V lost 4 bases and J lost 0; bases outside the gene matches: 12.

The rearrangement joins TRBV5-4 to TRBJ1-5, with TRBD1 matching over 10 bases. CDR1 and CDR2 (germline): SGHNT, YYREEE (reference sequence). This CDR3 contains 15 residues. The V segment lost 2 bases and the J segment 6 bases; nucleotides outside the gene matches: 5. CDR3: CASSLDRGPGQPQHF. CDR3 bases: TGTGCCAGCAGCTTAGACAGGGGGCCCGGTCAGCCCCAGCATTTT.

This clone was counted only a few times. The V call is TRBV24-1, the J call TRBJ1-4, with 9 bases fitting TRBD1. Germline V lookup: CDR1 KGHDR, CDR2 SFDVKD. CDR3 length: 15 amino acids. V lost 4 bases and J lost 4; bases outside the gene matches: 3. CDR3 loop: CATSETGGYNEKLFF. CDR3 DNA: TGTGCCACCAGTGAGACAGGGGGTTATAATGAAAAACTGTTTTTT.

This clone was detected once. The V call is TRBV19, the J call TRBJ1-1; D remains ambiguous. Germline values: CDR1 LNHDA, CDR2 SQIVND (reference sequence). V lost 3 bases, J lost 5 bases, and 10 bases lay in between. The CDR3 consists of 13 residues. The CDR3 sequence is CASSISPGTEAFF. The DNA of the CDR3 is TGTGCCAGTAGTATCAGCCCGGGAACTGAAGCTTTCTTT.

The V call is TRBV4-1, the J call TRBJ1-4; 10 positions match TRBD1. V shed 4 bases, J shed 3 bases, and the junction held 5 bases outside the gene matches. Germline CDR1 MGHRA, CDR2 YSYEKL. The CDR3 is 16 residues long. Here the CDR3 reads CASSLGQGVANEKLFF. CDR3 nucleotide sequence: TGCGCCAGCAGCCTCGGACAGGGGGTAGCTAATGAAAAACTGTTTTTT.

The chain joins TRBV7-9 to TRBJ1-2, with D perhaps TRBD1 (5 bases). V was cut by 2 bases and J by 8 bases, with 15 bases left in between. This CDR3 comprises 14 residues. Germline V CDR1 and CDR2: SEHNR, FQNEAQ (reference sequence). The CDR3 sequence: CASSLHGTFVGYTF. The CDR3 DNA reads as TGTGCCAGCAGCTTACACGGGACTTTTGTGGGCTACACCTTC.

The V gene is TRBV9, the J gene TRBJ1-2; no firm D call. The V gene lost 0 bases and the J gene lost 4 bases, with 7 bases spanning the gap. The germline V gene encodes CDR1 SGDLS and CDR2 YYNGEE. The CDR3 contains 13 residues. The CDR3 here is CASSVGPSYGYTF. In DNA, the CDR3 is TGTGCCAGCAGCGTAGGCCCCAGCTATGGCTACACCTTC.

V gene TRBV10-3 combines with J gene TRBJ2-2; weak D call: TRBD2 (5 bases). Per the germline V gene, CDR1 is ENHRY and CDR2 is SYGVKD. Trimming stripped 0 bases from V and 5 bases from J, with 7 bases between. The CDR3 contains 14 residues. The CDR3 sequence is CAISESGETGELFF. CDR3 nucleotide sequence: TGTGCCATCAGTGAGTCCGGGGAGACCGGGGAGCTGTTTTTT.

The chain employs TRBV10-3 and TRBJ1-2; no firm D call. V was shortened by 8 bases and J by 2 bases, with 15 bases between the two germline ends. This CDR3 contains 14 residues. Germline loops: CDR1 ENHRY, CDR2 SYGVKD. The CDR3 here is CAIGERPRNYGYTF. The DNA of the CDR3 is TGTGCCATCGGAGAGAGACCCCGAAACTATGGCTACACCTTC.

The gene calls are TRBV19 and TRBJ2-1; 14 bases are a match to TRBD2. The CDR3 runs 18 residues. The germline V gene encodes CDR1 LNHDA and CDR2 SQIVND (reference sequence). V dropped 1 base and J dropped 4; count of bases not matched to a gene: 6. CDR3 protein: CASSIGIGLAGGYNEQFF. DNA of the CDR3: TGTGCCAGTAGTATAGGTATTGGACTAGCGGGGGGATACAATGAGCAGTTCTTC.

This clone was seen just once. V usage is TRBV25-1 and J usage is TRBJ2-2, with TRBD1 as a possible D gene (6 bases). The CDR3 is 13 residues long. V was pared by 8 bases and J by 6 bases, with 13 bases between. Germline values: CDR1 MGHDK, CDR2 SYGVNS. CDR3 sequence: CASGWTAAGELFF. The CDR3 region has the DNA TGTGCCAGCGGATGGACAGCCGCCGGGGAGCTGTTTTTT.

The gene calls are TRBV27 and TRBJ1-1; D not certain. The CDR3 spans 14 residues. V lost 4 bases to trimming and J lost 3 bases, with 12 bases between them. In germline, CDR1 is MNHEY, CDR2 SMNVEV (reference sequence). This CDR3 is CASSSRGRDTEAFF. The CDR3, as DNA: TGTGCCAGCAGTTCAAGAGGGAGGGACACTGAAGCTTTCTTT.

The chain carries TRBV3-1 (or the pseudogene TRBV3-2) and TRBJ2-6; the D gene is possibly TRBD1 (7 bases). V was shortened by 5 bases and J by 0 bases, with 14 bases between the two germline ends. The germline CDR1 and CDR2 sequences are LGHDT and YNNKEL (reference sequence). CDR3 length equals 17 residues. In DNA form, the CDR3 reads TGTGCCAGCAGCGCGGGACAGACTCGCTCTGGGGCCAACGTCCTGACTTTC. This gives the protein CASSAGQTRSGANVLTF.

This chain joins TRBV12-3 or TRBV12-4 and TRBJ1-5; weak D call: TRBD1 (6 bases). The CDR3 is 13 residues long. With 5 bases removed from V and 11 bases from J, the gap between germline ends came to 16 bases. In DNA form, the CDR3 reads TGTGCCAGCAGTCCAATCGGACAGATCTCCCAGCATTTT. Translated: CASSPIGQISQHF.

V gene TRBV19 combines with J gene TRBJ1-5; 10 bases fit TRBD1. The CDR3 contains 19 residues. V lost 4 bases and J lost 2; bases outside the gene matches: 14. Germline V lookup: CDR1 LNHDA, CDR2 SQIVND (reference sequence). The CDR3 region has the DNA TGTGCCAGTAGTACACGCGGGACAGGGGTATTGGTTGGCAATCAGCCCCAGCATTTT. It yields the protein CASSTRGTGVLVGNQPQHF.

This clone appeared once. V is TRBV19 and J is TRBJ2-3; 7 bases line up with TRBD2. The CDR3 is 14 residues long. CDR1 LNHDA and CDR2 SQIVND come from the germline V gene (reference sequence). The ends lost 5 bases at V and 7 bases at J; junction bases unmatched: 9. The CDR3 reads CASSLFLAENTQYF. In DNA form, the CDR3 reads TGTGCCAGTAGTTTATTCCTAGCGGAAAATACGCAGTATTTT. Combining the CDR3 with reference TRBV19 and TRBJ2-3 gives the whole variable domain DGGITQSPKYLFRKEGQNVTLSCEQNLNHDAMYWYRQDPGQGLRLIYYSQIVNDFQKGDIAEGYSVSREKKESFPLTVTSAQKNPTAFYLCASSLFLAENTQYFGPGTRLTVL.

This clone was observed many times. The genes are TRBV20-1 and TRBJ2-7; possibly TRBD1 for D (5 bases). V lost 4 bases and J lost 6, with 10 bases in between. The germline V gene has CDR1 DFQATT and CDR2 SNEGSKA (reference sequence). There are 11 residues in the CDR3. The CDR3 DNA sequence: TGCAGTGCTAACCAGGGAATCGAGCAGTACTTC. Translated, it gives CSANQGIEQYF.

This clone occurred a few times. The gene calls are TRBV5-1 and TRBJ2-2, with 10 bases lining up with TRBD2. CDR3 length: 16 residues. CDR1 and CDR2 from the germline V gene are SGHRS and YFSETQ. J was trimmed by 2 bases and V by 1 base; bases with no gene match: 2. The CDR3 coding sequence is TGCGCCAGCAGCTTGCAACTAGCGGGAAACACCGGGGAGCTGTTTTTT. As protein: CASSLQLAGNTGELFF.